Each of the 4 T cell receptor beta chains below was sequenced from the same sample in a study of blood T cell repertoires in COVID-19. Measured with immunoSEQ multiplex PCR; TCRdb has only the in-frame clones, and not every one. This sample yields approximately 150,000 clones, of which around 83% are seen a single time; more than 5.5% belongs to the top ten. Sequences were obtained from peripheral blood. All receptors derive from a woman between 45 and 65 years old in a cohort sampled during active or convalescent COVID-19.

Comment on this clone: Other DNA sequences from this sample encode an identical CDR3 as well. This sequence joins TRBV5-1 and TRBJ1-4; 12 bases are a match to TRBD1. Germline trimming cut 4 bases from V and 8 bases from J; bases unmatched to any gene: 6. The germline V gene encodes CDR1 SGHRS and CDR2 YFSETQ. The CDR3 sequence is 15 residues long. CDR3 coding DNA: TGCGCCAGCAGCCCCCCCGGGACAGGGGGCGAAAAACTGTTTTTT. Residues: CASSPPGTGGEKLFF.

The rearrangement uses TRBV7-8 and TRBJ2-1, with 8 positions matching TRBD1. The germline gives CDR1 SGHVS, CDR2 FQNEAQ. There are 15 residues in the CDR3. Trimming removed 5 bases from V and 8 bases from J; junction bases left unmatched: 11. CDR3 sequence (DNA): TGTGCCAGCAGCAACTACAGGGGGTCCGTGGATGAGCAGTTCTTC. Translated, it gives CASSNYRGSVDEQFF.

This chain connects TRBV7-2 to TRBJ1-1; 7 bases map to TRBD1. CDR3 length: 14 amino acids. The V and J ends lost 5 bases and 1 base, in that order; junction bases with no gene match: 4. CDR1 SGHTA and CDR2 FQGNSA come from the germline V gene. This chain's CDR3 is CASSPHRGNTEAFF. In nucleotides, the CDR3 is TGTGCCAGCAGCCCCCACAGGGGGAACACTGAAGCTTTCTTT.

The chain combines TRBV24-1 with TRBJ1-1; perhaps TRBD1 as D (5 bases). The CDR3 spans 12 residues. Germline V CDR1 and CDR2: KGHDR, SFDVKD. V was pared by 7 bases and J by 7 bases, with 12 bases between. The CDR3 coding sequence is TGTGCCACCAGCCTAGGGGCCAGTGAAGCTTTCTTT. It translates to CATSLGASEAFF.